The entry below describes one T cell receptor beta chain. Antigen: not known. CDR1 and CDR2 from the germline V gene are GTSNPN and SVGIG (reference sequence). The CDR3 spans 11 residues. Trimming stripped 3 bases from V and 9 bases from J, with 9 bases between. The analysis combined second doses at about 4 or about 12 weeks. The data were obtained in a study of T cell responses to AZD1222 COVID-19 vaccine. The method was immunoSEQ multiplex PCR; TCRdb's version includes in-frame clones alone and lacks a portion of them. This sample yields 120,000 to 150,000 clones, of which 86% are seen a single time; around 5% belongs to the top ten. Study-level results: Epitopes outside B.1.351 and B.1.1.7 mutated regions reportedly drew nearly half of spike TCRs. Mostly white British, mostly female donors; authors suggested clonal diversity may be underestimated.

The chain joins TRBV30 to TRBJ2-1; D ambiguous. This TCR was sampled from an adult who received the AZD1222 COVID-19 vaccine. The source material was peripheral blood, sampled 28 days after the second AZD1222 dose. CDR3 residues: CAWSSVSEQFF. CDR3 DNA: TGTGCCTGGAGCAGCGTAAGTGAGCAGTTCTTC.